This T cell receptor (beta chain) was documented in a study of T cells in Graves' hyperthyroidism and ophthalmopathy. Notes on this clonotype: Its matching antigen is unknown.

Study-wide results and limits: Most clonotypes expanded in thyroid above 0.001 were likewise present in blood.

When ophthalmopathy did not progress within 18 months, Graves' hyperthyroidism was considered stable. In patients aged 18 to 65, hyperthyroidism was newly diagnosed, with duration under 2 months. Diagnosis rested on symptoms, serum thyroxine and TRAb, thyroid ultrasound, and orbital computed tomography. Germline CDR1 and CDR2: SEHNR and FQNEAQ (reference sequence). This CDR3 is built from 14 residues. Trimming took 7 bases from V and 6 from J, leaving 15 bases between them. Amplified regions were TCR beta CDR3 sequences from RNA transcripts. The primer set for the first-round RT-PCR of the TCR CDR3 was HTBI. MiXCR was run by TCRdb on the multiplex PCR reads, yielding one entry per CDR3 protein. The table shows roughly 98,000 distinct CDR3 sequences, with around 37% occurring only once.

This clonotype was obtained from a woman aged 25-40 years with Graves' hyperthyroidism. The chain is built from TRBV7-9 and TRBJ2-2; D could derive from TRBD1 or TRBD2 (5 bases each). The sequenced sample was peripheral blood or thyroid tissue (not recorded which). CDR3 coding DNA: TGTGCCAGCAATTCACCGAGGGGAGCCGGGGAGCTGTTTTTT. It codes for CASNSPRGAGELFF. The variable domain in full, with the rest retrieved from reference TRBV7-9 and TRBJ2-2, is DTGVSQNPRHKITKRGQNVTFRCDPISEHNRLYWYRQTLGQGPEFLTYFQNEAQLEKSRLLSDRFSAERPKGSFSTLEIQRTEQGDSAMYLCASNSPRGAGELFFGEGSRLTVL.